This T cell receptor (beta chain) was sequenced for a study of T-cell memory formation after mild COVID-19. About the research overall: TCR clusters were largely donor specific.

TCRdb processed the 5' RACE reads anew with MiXCR; each CDR3 protein has one entry. The sample comprises about 270,000 distinct CDR3 sequences, around 15% of which are singletons, and about 23% rests with the top ten. To note about this clonotype: What it binds is not known.

Findings of the study overall: Pre-infection memory already had some responding clones, implying cross-reactive memory joined. Most CD4+ clones that shrank were in CM and EM, while CD8+ ones turned up in EMRA.

Germline CDR1 and CDR2: SGHVS and FQNEAQ. This CDR3 is 18 amino acids long. J was trimmed by 0 bases and V by 6 bases; bases with no gene match: 11. The chain combines TRBV7-8 with TRBJ1-6; TRBD1 matches at 7 bases. Source material: PBMCs or a T cell subset sorted from them (not recorded which). The TCR comes from a man in his late teens or twenties who had mild COVID-19 (a few samples of this study predate the infection). Cell type and time point are not known. The DNA of the CDR3 is TGTGCCAGCAGTCCGGGACAGCGGGAAAGCTCCTATAATTCACCCCTCCACTTT. It codes for CASSPGQRESSYNSPLHF.